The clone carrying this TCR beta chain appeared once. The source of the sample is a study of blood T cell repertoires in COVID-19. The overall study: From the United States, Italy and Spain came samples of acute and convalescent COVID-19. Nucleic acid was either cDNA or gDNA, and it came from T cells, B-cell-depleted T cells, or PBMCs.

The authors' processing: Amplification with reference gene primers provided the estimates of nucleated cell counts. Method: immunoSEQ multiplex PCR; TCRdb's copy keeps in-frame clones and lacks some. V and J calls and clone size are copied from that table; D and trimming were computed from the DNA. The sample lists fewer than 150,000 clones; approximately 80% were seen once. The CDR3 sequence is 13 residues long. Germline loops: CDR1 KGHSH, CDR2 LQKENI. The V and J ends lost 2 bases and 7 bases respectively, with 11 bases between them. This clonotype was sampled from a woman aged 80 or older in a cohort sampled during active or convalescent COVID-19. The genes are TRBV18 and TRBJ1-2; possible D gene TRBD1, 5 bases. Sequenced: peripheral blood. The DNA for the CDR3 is TGTGCCAGCTCACCAGTGGAGGGGTTTGGCTACACCTTC. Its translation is CASSPVEGFGYTF.